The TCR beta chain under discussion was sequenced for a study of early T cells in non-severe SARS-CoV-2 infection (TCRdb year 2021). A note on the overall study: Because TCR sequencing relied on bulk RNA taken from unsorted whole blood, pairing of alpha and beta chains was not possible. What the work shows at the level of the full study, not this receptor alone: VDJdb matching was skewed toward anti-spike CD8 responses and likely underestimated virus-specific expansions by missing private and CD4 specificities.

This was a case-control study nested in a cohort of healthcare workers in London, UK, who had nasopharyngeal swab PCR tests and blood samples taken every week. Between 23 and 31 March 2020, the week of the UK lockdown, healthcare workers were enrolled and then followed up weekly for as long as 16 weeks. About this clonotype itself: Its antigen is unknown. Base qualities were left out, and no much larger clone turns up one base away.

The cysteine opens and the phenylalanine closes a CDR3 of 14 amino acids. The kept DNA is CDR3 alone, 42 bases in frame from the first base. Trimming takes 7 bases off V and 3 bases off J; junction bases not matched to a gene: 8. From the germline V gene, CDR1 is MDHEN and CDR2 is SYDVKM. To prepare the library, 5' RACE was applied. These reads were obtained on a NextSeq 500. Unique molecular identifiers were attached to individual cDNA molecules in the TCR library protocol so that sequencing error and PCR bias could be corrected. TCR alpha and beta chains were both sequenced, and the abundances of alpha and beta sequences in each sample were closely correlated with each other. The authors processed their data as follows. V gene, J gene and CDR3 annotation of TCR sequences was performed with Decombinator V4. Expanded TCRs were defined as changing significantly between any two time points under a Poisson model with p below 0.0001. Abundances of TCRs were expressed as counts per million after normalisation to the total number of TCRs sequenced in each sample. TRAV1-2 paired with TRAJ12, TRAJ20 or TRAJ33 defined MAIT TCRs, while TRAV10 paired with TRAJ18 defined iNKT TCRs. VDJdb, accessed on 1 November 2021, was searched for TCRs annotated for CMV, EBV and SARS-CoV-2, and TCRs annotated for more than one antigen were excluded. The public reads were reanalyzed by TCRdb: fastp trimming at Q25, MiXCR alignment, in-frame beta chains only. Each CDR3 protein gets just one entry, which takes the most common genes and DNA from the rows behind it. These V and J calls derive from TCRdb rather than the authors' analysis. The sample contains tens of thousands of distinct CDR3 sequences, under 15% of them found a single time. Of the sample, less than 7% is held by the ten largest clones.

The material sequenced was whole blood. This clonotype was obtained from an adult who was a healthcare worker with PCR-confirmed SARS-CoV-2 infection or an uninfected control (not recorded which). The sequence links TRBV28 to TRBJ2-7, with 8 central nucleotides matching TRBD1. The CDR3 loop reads CASNPPGGVYEQYF. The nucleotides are TGTGCCAGCAACCCCCCAGGGGGCGTCTACGAGCAGTACTTC.